Listed here are 5 T cell receptor beta chains from one sample, sequenced in a study of post-analysis software for immune sequencing data. Broader study findings: Patients had higher frequencies than controls of a handful of TRBV segments, including TRBV5-6, TRBV5-1 and TRBV20-1.

TCR beta cDNA libraries had unique molecular identifiers. TCRdb re-called the PCR reads with MiXCR, one entry per CDR3 protein. The sample shows some 500,000 distinct CDR3 sequences, 45% of them seen only once. Their recognized antigens are unknown. Material for sequencing was blood. The receptors stem from a girl aged 5 to 17 with multiple sclerosis.

This clonotype has a handful of counts. The CDR3 region has the DNA TGTGCCAGCAGCGTTACAGCGGGGGCTGGGTACGAGCAGTACTTC. This codes for CASSVTAGAGYEQYF. This rearrangement joins TRBV9 to TRBJ2-7; 8 nucleotides line up with TRBD2. This CDR3 region has 15 residues. Germline V gene data show CDR1 as SGDLS and CDR2 as YYNGEE. V dropped 2 bases and J dropped 4; count of bases not matched to a gene: 8.

The chain uses TRBV4-1 and TRBJ1-1; possibly TRBD1 for D (5 bases). V was cut by 1 base and J by 7 bases, with 13 bases left in between. This CDR3 spans 14 amino acids. The germline V gene has CDR1 MGHRA and CDR2 YSYEKL. The CDR3 DNA reads as TGCGCCAGCAGCCAAGGACAGACTGGAGTTGAAGCTTTCTTT. The encoded protein is CASSQGQTGVEAFF.

The V call is TRBV5-1, the J call TRBJ2-7; perhaps D is TRBD1 or TRBD2 (6 bases each). CDR1 is SGHRS, CDR2 YFSETQ, per germline. CDR3 length equals 14 residues. V dropped 0 bases and J dropped 5 bases, with 12 bases sitting between them. CDR3 residues: CASSLDVGGNEQYF. The CDR3 bases are TGCGCCAGCAGCTTGGATGTGGGGGGCAACGAGCAGTACTTC.

The chain recombines TRBV5-1 with TRBJ1-1; D ambiguous. V was clipped by 2 bases and J by 6 bases, with 11 bases between them. The CDR3 totals 13 residues. CDR1 is SGHRS and CDR2 is YFSETQ in the germline V gene. Here the CDR3 DNA reads TGCGCCAGCAGCTTAGGTGAGGCGGCTGAAGCTTTCTTT. Its protein product is CASSLGEAAEAFF.

The CDR3 region has the DNA TGTGCCAGCAGCTTCCGGGACGGTAATGAAAAACTGTTTTTT. This translates into CASSFRDGNEKLFF. The chain carries TRBV7-2 and TRBJ1-4; weak D call: TRBD1 (5 bases). The CDR3 totals 14 residues. Trimming took 3 bases from V and 4 from J, leaving 9 bases between them. Germline assignment: CDR1 SGHTA and CDR2 FQGNSA.